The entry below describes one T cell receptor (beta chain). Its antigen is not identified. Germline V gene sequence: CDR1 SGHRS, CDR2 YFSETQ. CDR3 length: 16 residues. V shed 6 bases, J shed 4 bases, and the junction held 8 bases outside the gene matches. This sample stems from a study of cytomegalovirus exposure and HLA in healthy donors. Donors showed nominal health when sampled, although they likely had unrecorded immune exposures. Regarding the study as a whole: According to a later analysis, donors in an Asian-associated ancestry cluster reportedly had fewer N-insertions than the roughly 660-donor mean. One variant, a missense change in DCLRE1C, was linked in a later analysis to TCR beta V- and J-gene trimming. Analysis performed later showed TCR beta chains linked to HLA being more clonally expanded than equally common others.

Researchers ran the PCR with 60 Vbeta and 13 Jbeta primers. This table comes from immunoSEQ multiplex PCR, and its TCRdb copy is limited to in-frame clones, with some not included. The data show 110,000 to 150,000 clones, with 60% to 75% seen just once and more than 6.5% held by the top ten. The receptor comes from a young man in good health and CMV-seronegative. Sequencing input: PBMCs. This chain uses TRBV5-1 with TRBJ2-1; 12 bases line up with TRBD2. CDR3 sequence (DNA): TGCGCCAGCACCCTGGGACTAGCGGGTCGATACAATGAGCAGTTCTTC. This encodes CASTLGLAGRYNEQFF.